This T cell receptor (beta chain) was sequenced during a study of T cell clusters in autoimmune cytopenias. Regarding the study as a whole: Primary autoimmune cytopenia patients seemingly lacked the physiological T cell clusters found in healthy donors.

Concerning this clonotype: The target antigen is unknown.

The CDR3 totals 17 residues. The germline V gene encodes CDR1 LNHNV and CDR2 YYDKDF (reference sequence). Each sample's input was around 270 ng genomic DNA, 35,000 to 40,000 genome equivalents. One tube held mixed TRB-A and TRB-B primer pools for touch-down PCR. Reanalyzing the multiplex PCR reads, TCRdb keeps one entry per CDR3 protein, without DNA. In all, the sample yields about 6,800 distinct CDR3 sequences. V gene TRBV15 combines with J gene TRBJ1-5; TCRdb indicates TRBD1, and absent DNA this call remains unverified. The receptor was isolated from a human donor with an autoimmune cytopenia or autoimmune hepatitis (not recorded which). The sequencing input was peripheral blood. CDR3 loop: CATRPGQGRGVNQPQHF.